The 26 T cell receptor beta chains listed next were all sequenced from one sample in a study of cytomegalovirus exposure and HLA in healthy donors. Use of 60 Vbeta and 13 Jbeta primers characterized the PCR. Libraries were prepared by immunoSEQ multiplex PCR; TCRdb keeps only in-frame clonotypes and omits some of them. The table includes about 210,000 clones, roughly 80% detected once. The sample comprised PBMCs. All receptors derive from a man in his forties or fifties in good health and CMV-seropositive.

The chain couples TRBV5-1 to TRBJ2-4, with D tentatively TRBD1 (5 bases). The germline V gene encodes CDR1 SGHRS and CDR2 YFSETQ. The CDR3 length is 16 residues. Deletions cut 0 bases from V and 0 bases from J, with 10 bases between. The CDR3 DNA reads as TGCGCCAGCAGCTTGGGTGACAGCTTAGCCAAAAACATTCAGTACTTC. It yields the protein CASSLGDSLAKNIQYF.

This chain joins TRBV6-5 and TRBJ1-2, with TRBD1 matching over 7 bases. The germline V gene has CDR1 MNHEY and CDR2 SVGAGI. J was trimmed by 8 bases and V by 6 bases; bases with no gene match: 9. The CDR3 is 13 residues long. CDR3 residues: CASRNPGQRGYTF. The CDR3, as DNA: TGTGCCAGCAGAAACCCGGGACAGCGCGGCTACACCTTC.

The chain is built from TRBV7-8 and TRBJ2-7, with D uncertain. The CDR3 loop spans 13 amino acids. Germline values: CDR1 SGHVS, CDR2 FQNEAQ. V was shortened by 1 base and J by 4 bases, with 8 bases between the two germline ends. The CDR3 reads CASSLVENYEQYV. CDR3 DNA: TGTGCCAGCAGCTTAGTGGAGAATTACGAGCAGTACGTC.

This clone has just a few counts. The chain couples TRBV2 to TRBJ2-3, with D perhaps TRBD1 (6 bases). Trimming stripped 3 bases from V and 0 bases from J, with 10 bases between. The CDR3 is 15 amino acids. Per the germline V gene, CDR1 is SNHLY and CDR2 is FYNNEI. CDR3 in DNA: TGTGCCAGCAGTGACGGACAGCCTAGCACAGATACGCAGTATTTT. As protein: CASSDGQPSTDTQYF.

The rearrangement uses TRBV7-8 and TRBJ2-5; 8 bases are a match to TRBD1. This CDR3 has 14 residues. The germline gives CDR1 SGHVS, CDR2 FQNEAQ. The V and J ends lost 5 bases and 4 bases, in that order; junction bases with no gene match: 6. The CDR3 DNA reads as TGTGCCAGCAGCGAGACAGGGGCGCGAGAGACCCAGTACTTC. The encoded protein is CASSETGARETQYF. Filled out from reference TRBV7-8 and TRBJ2-5, the complete variable domain reads GAGVSQSPRYKVAKRGQDVALRCDPISGHVSLFWYQQALGQGPEFLTYFQNEAQLDKSGLPSDRFFAERPEGSVSTLKIQRTQQEDSAVYLCASSETGARETQYFGPGTRLLVL.

This clone has a single count. J is TRBJ2-7 and V is TRBV18, with TRBD1 matching over 9 bases. Germline V gene data show CDR1 as KGHSH and CDR2 as LQKENI. J was trimmed by 3 bases and V by 3 bases; bases with no gene match: 6. The CDR3 loop spans 15 amino acids. As DNA, the CDR3 is TGTGCCAGCTCACCCCGGGACAGGGAAAACTACGAGCAGTACTTC. It encodes CASSPRDRENYEQYF.

This chain links TRBV5-1 with TRBJ1-5; D is perhaps TRBD1 (6 bases). This CDR3 spans 13 amino acids. Germline V gene lookup returns CDR1 SGHRS and CDR2 YFSETQ. V was cut by 2 bases and J by 4 bases, with 7 bases left in between. CDR3 residues: CASSLQGNQPQHF. The CDR3 DNA sequence: TGCGCCAGCAGCTTACAGGGAAATCAGCCCCAGCATTTT.

This clone showed up just once. The V gene is TRBV10-3, the J gene TRBJ2-2; TRBD2 aligns across 14 bases. The CDR3 loop spans 17 amino acids. V was pared by 6 bases and J by 2 bases, with 5 bases of the junction left unmatched. Looked up from germline, CDR1 is ENHRY and CDR2 is SYGVKD. CDR3 protein: CAIRPGLAGDNTGELFF. CDR3 sequence (DNA): TGTGCCATCAGACCGGGACTAGCGGGAGATAACACCGGGGAGCTGTTTTTT.

The DNA for the CDR3 is TGCGCCAGCAGCCATCCCCCCGGGACAGCGAACACCGGGGAGCTGTTTTTT. This codes for CASSHPPGTANTGELFF. V and J are TRBV4-1 and TRBJ2-2, with 7 bases that match TRBD1. The germline gives CDR1 MGHRA, CDR2 YSYEKL. After removal of 3 bases from V and 0 bases from J, the junction contained 7 bases not matched to a gene. The CDR3 contains 17 residues.

The chain has TRBV19 and TRBJ1-1; 7 nucleotides align to TRBD1. Germline CDR1 and CDR2: LNHDA and SQIVND (reference sequence). This CDR3 region has 15 residues. J lost 7 bases, V lost 1 base, and 9 bases had no gene match. The CDR3, as DNA: TGTGCCAGTAGTATAGTCCCTGTGACAGGGAATGAAGCTTTCTTT. This translates into CASSIVPVTGNEAFF.

The chain is built from TRBV7-8 and TRBJ2-7; a weak D match, TRBD2 (5 bases). The CDR3 runs to 13 residues. Germline assignment: CDR1 SGHVS and CDR2 FQNEAQ. Trimming took 0 bases from V and 6 from J, leaving 9 bases between them. The CDR3, as DNA: TGTGCCAGCAGCTTAGCGGCAGCGGCCGAGCAGTACGTC. Translated, it gives CASSLAAAAEQYV.

The table lists this clone with a count of one. The chain combines TRBV5-4 with TRBJ2-7, with 7 positions matching TRBD2. The CDR3 covers 15 residues. J lost 1 base, V lost 0 bases, and 4 bases had no gene match. Germline V CDR1 and CDR2: SGHNT, YYREEE (reference sequence). The CDR3, as DNA: TGTGCCAGCAGCTTGGAGGGGAGGGGATCCTACGAGCAGTACTTC. This translates into CASSLEGRGSYEQYF.

The V gene is TRBV9, the J gene TRBJ1-3; D might be TRBD1 (5 bases). Germline CDR1 reads SGDLS; CDR2 reads YYNGEE. V lost 0 bases and J 0 bases, leaving 7 bases between the germline ends. The CDR3 contains 15 residues. CDR3 nucleotides: TGTGCCAGCAGCGTAGACGGACACTCTGGAAACACCATATATTTT. Translating gives CASSVDGHSGNTIYF.

Details on this clone: In the same sample, other DNA sequences code for this CDR3. The CDR3 loop reads CASSRDRGTDTQYF. CDR3 coding DNA: TGTGCCAGTAGTAGGGACAGGGGTACAGATACGCAGTATTTT. The V call is TRBV19, the J call TRBJ2-3, with TRBD1 identical over 10 bases. Unmatched junction bases numbered 1, after V lost 4 bases and J lost 3 bases. Germline assignment: CDR1 LNHDA and CDR2 SQIVND (reference sequence). This CDR3 region has 14 residues.

The V call is TRBV6-6, the J call TRBJ1-5; D uncertain. V lost 8 bases to trimming and J lost 0 bases, with 8 bases between them. The CDR3 runs 13 residues. Germline lookup yields CDR1 MNHNY and CDR2 SVGAGI (reference sequence). The CDR3 sequence is CASQVYSNQPQHF. The CDR3 DNA follows: TGTGCCAGCCAAGTCTATAGCAATCAGCCCCAGCATTTT.

The V and J genes are TRBV10-1 and TRBJ1-1; the D is unclear. This CDR3 region has 13 residues. Germline CDR1 is WNHNN and CDR2 is SYGVQD (reference sequence). Trimming pared 3 bases from V and 10 bases from J, leaving 15 bases between. CDR3 sequence (DNA): TGCGCCAGCAGTGACCCCGGGAAGGGAACAGCTTTCTTT. This encodes CASSDPGKGTAFF.

The rearrangement joins TRBV15 to TRBJ2-3; a weak D match, TRBD1 (5 bases). With 4 bases removed from V and 4 bases from J, the gap between germline ends came to 9 bases. This CDR3 is 13 amino acids long. The germline CDR1 and CDR2 sequences are LNHNV and YYDKDF (reference sequence). CDR3 residues: CATSTPTADTQYF. As DNA, the CDR3 is TGTGCCACCAGCACACCGACAGCAGATACGCAGTATTTT. Drawing the rest from reference TRBV15 and TRBJ2-3, the complete variable domain is DAMVIQNPRYQVTQFGKPVTLSCSQTLNHNVMYWYQQKSSQAPKLLFHYYDKDFNNEADTPDNFQSRRPNTSFCFLDIRSPGLGDTAMYLCATSTPTADTQYFGPGTRLTVL.

The chain uses TRBV13 and TRBJ2-3, with TRBD2 as a possible D gene (6 bases). The CDR3 totals 17 residues. CDR1 and CDR2 from the germline V gene are PRHDT and FYEKMQ (reference sequence). V shed 0 bases and J shed 4 bases, with 17 bases lying between them. The CDR3 spells CASSLGGRGGSADTQYF. The CDR3, as DNA: TGTGCCAGCAGCTTAGGCGGGCGGGGTGGATCGGCAGATACGCAGTATTTT.

The genes are TRBV6-5 and TRBJ2-2; 8 bases match TRBD1. Germline CDR1 reads MNHEY; CDR2 reads SVGAGI. The V segment lost 0 bases and the J segment 4 bases; nucleotides outside the gene matches: 4. CDR3 length: 16 amino acids. The CDR3 region is CASSYSRTGFTGELFF. CDR3 sequence (DNA): TGTGCCAGCAGTTACTCGCGGACAGGGTTCACCGGGGAGCTGTTTTTT.

The V and J genes are TRBV28 and TRBJ1-3; 7 bases fit TRBD1. V lost 3 bases, J lost 3 bases, and 5 bases stayed unmatched. This CDR3 is 15 amino acids long. The germline V gene has CDR1 MDHEN and CDR2 SYDVKM. The CDR3 DNA reads TGTGCCAGCAGTTTTCGGGACAGAGATGGAAACACCATATATTTT. Translating it yields CASSFRDRDGNTIYF.

This chain links TRBV7-3 with TRBJ2-1, with D perhaps matching TRBD2 (6 bases). This CDR3 spans 15 amino acids. Germline assignment: CDR1 SGHTA and CDR2 FQGTGA. Deletions cut 5 bases from V and 7 bases from J, with 18 bases between. CDR3: CASSPPGVPLNEQFF. CDR3 nucleotide sequence: TGTGCCAGCAGCCCCCCGGGGGTGCCCCTTAATGAGCAGTTCTTC.

The chain links TRBV6-1 to TRBJ2-7, with D tentatively TRBD2 (5 bases). This CDR3 comprises 13 residues. Between the trimmed V and J ends, which lost 8 bases and 2 bases, there was a span of 13 bases. CDR1 MNHNS and CDR2 SASEGT come from the germline V gene. As DNA, the CDR3 is TGTGCCAGCGGCTGGACTGCGGCCTACGAGCAGTACTTC. Protein sequence: CASGWTAAYEQYF.

This sequence joins TRBV7-9 and TRBJ1-3; 7 nucleotides agree with TRBD1. Germline V CDR1 and CDR2: SEHNR, FQNEAQ (reference sequence). This CDR3 has 15 amino acids. V shed 4 bases, J shed 7 bases, and the junction held 10 bases outside the gene matches. The CDR3 here is CASSSMTGSGNTIYF. Written as DNA, the CDR3 is TGTGCCAGCAGCTCGATGACAGGGTCGGGCAACACCATATATTTT.

This clone appeared a few times. Here the CDR3 reads CASSVSPGLNTGELFF. The DNA for the CDR3 is TGTGCCAGCAGCGTAAGCCCGGGACTAAACACCGGGGAGCTGTTTTTT. This chain links TRBV7-9 with TRBJ2-2; 7 bases line up with TRBD2. Germline assignment: CDR1 SEHNR and CDR2 FQNEAQ (reference sequence). This CDR3 has 16 residues. V dropped 5 bases and J dropped 2; count of bases not matched to a gene: 8.

This chain connects TRBV19 to TRBJ1-5; D remains unclear. The CDR3 is made up of 15 amino acids. Trimming removed 1 base at V and 1 base at J, with 8 bases between. From germline, CDR1 is LNHDA and CDR2 SQIVND (reference sequence). CDR3 protein: CASSIGLTSNQPQHF. Here the CDR3 DNA reads TGTGCCAGTAGTATAGGGCTTACGAGCAATCAGCCCCAGCATTTT.

The V call is TRBV6-1, the J call TRBJ2-7; tentative D call: TRBD2 (7 bases). This CDR3 is 13 amino acids long. With 7 bases removed from V and 6 bases from J, the gap between germline ends came to 16 bases. Germline V gene sequence: CDR1 MNHNS, CDR2 SASEGT. The CDR3 region has the DNA TGTGCCAGCAACATTAGGGGGGGTTCCGAGCAGTACGTC. This encodes CASNIRGGSEQYV.